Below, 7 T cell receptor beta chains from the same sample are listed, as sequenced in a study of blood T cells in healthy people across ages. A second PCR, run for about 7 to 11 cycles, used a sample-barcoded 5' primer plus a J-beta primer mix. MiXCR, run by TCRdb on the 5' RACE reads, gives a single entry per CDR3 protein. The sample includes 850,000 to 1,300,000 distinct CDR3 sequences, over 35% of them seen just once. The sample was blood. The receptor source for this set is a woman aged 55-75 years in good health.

The CDR3 loop reads CASSTNQGSPDEQYF. The CDR3 region has the DNA TGTGCCAGCAGCACCAATCAGGGGTCTCCCGACGAGCAGTACTTC. The chain has TRBV7-9 and TRBJ2-7, with D perhaps matching TRBD1 (6 bases). The V gene's germline CDR1 is SEHNR and CDR2 FQNEAQ (reference sequence). This CDR3 is built from 15 residues. V gave up 5 bases and J gave up 5 bases, with 19 bases separating them.

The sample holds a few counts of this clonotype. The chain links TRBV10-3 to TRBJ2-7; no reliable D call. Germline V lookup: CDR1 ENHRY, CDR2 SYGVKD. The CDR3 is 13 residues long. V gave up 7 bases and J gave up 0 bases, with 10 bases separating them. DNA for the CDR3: TGTGCCATCAAGGACGGTAGCTCCTACGAGCAGTACTTC. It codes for CAIKDGSSYEQYF.

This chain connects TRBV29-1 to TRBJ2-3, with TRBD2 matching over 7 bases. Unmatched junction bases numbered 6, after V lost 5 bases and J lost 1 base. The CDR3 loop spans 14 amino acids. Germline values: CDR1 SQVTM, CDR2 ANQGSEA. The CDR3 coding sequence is TGCAGCGTTCGCGGGAGAGGGGGCACAGATACGCAGTATTTT. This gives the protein CSVRGRGGTDTQYF.

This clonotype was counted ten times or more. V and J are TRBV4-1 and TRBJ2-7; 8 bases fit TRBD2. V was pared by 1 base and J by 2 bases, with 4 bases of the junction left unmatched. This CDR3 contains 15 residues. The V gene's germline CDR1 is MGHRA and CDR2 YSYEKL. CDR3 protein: CASSQVTGGAYEQYF. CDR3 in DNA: TGCGCCAGCAGCCAAGTTACGGGAGGGGCCTACGAGCAGTACTTC.

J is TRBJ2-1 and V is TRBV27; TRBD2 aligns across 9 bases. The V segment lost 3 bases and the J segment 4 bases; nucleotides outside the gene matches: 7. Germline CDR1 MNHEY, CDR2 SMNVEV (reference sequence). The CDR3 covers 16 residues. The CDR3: CASSLVTSGRYNEQFF. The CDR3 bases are TGTGCCAGCAGTTTGGTGACTAGCGGAAGGTACAATGAGCAGTTCTTC.

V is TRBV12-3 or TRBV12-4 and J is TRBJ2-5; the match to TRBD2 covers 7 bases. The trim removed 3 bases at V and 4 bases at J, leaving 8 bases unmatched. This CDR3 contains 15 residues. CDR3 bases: TGTGCCAGCAGTTTGTCTCGGGAGGAGGTAGAGACCCAGTACTTC. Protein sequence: CASSLSREEVETQYF.

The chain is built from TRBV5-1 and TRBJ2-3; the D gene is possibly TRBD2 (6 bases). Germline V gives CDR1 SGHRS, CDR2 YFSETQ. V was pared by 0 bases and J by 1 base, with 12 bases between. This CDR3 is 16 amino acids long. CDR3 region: CASSLDRRGGTDTQYF. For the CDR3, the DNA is TGCGCCAGCAGCTTGGACCGGCGGGGCGGCACAGATACGCAGTATTTT.